This is a list of T cell receptor beta chains from one sample in a study of blood T cell repertoires in COVID-19. Repertoires were generated with immunoSEQ multiplex PCR, while TCRdb's copy carries only in-frame clones and drops some. The sample holds about 56,000 clones, about 91% seen once. The sample was peripheral blood. The receptors originated from a woman between 55 and 75 years old with COVID-19, enrolled during active disease. Each CDR3 is given with its conserved first and last residue. The order of the fields is clone size, J gene, D gene, V gene, CDR3 DNA, CDR3 protein. The D gene is left open where the match is weak. Only part of the rows carry a size: once, few, many, or a class if the clone is expanded.

>few|TRBJ2-1|TRBD2|TRBV7-2
TGTGCCAGCAGCTTTGCCGGGAGGGCCTGGGACAATGAGCAGTTCTTC
CASSFAGRAWDNEQFF
>-|TRBJ1-4|-|TRBV20-1
TGCAGTGCTAGTAGGGGATTTACAGGTAGTCCTGAAAAACTGTTTTTT
CSASRGFTGSPEKLFF
>-|TRBJ2-5|-|TRBV18
TGTGCCAGCTCACCTGGCCAGTCAGGAGAGACCCAGTACTTC
CASSPGQSGETQYF
>-|TRBJ1-4|TRBD1|TRBV5-1
TGCGCCAGCAGCGGGACGGGACAGGGGACTGAAAAACTGTTTTTT
CASSGTGQGTEKLFF
>once|TRBJ1-2|-|TRBV28
TGTGCCAGCAGTTTGAGGCGGGATTATGGCTACACCTTC
CASSLRRDYGYTF
>-|TRBJ1-1|TRBD1|TRBV4-3
TGCGCCAGCAGCCAAGAAAGGACAGGGTTGAACACTGAAGCTTTCTTT
CASSQERTGLNTEAFF
>-|TRBJ2-6|-|TRBV3-1/TRBV3-2
TGTGCCAGCAGCCAAGATCGGGGCTGGGGGCAAAATTTACTCTCTGGGGCCAACGTCCTGACTTTC
CASSQDRGWGQNLLSGANVLTF
>-|TRBJ1-5|TRBD1|TRBV12-5
TGTGCTAGTGGTCCGGGACAGGGAGTGGGTCAGCCCCAGCATTTT
CASGPGQGVGQPQHF
>-|TRBJ2-7|-|TRBV13
TGTGCCAGCAGCTTAGAGAGAGGCGAGCAGTACTTC
CASSLERGEQYF
>once|TRBJ2-1|TRBD2|TRBV5-8
TGTGCCAGCAGCTTCGGGACTAGCGGTTACAATGAGCAGTTCTTC
CASSFGTSGYNEQFF
>-|TRBJ2-1|-|TRBV11-3
TGTGCCAGCAGCTCAAGGGGATACAATGAGCAGTTCTTC
CASSSRGYNEQFF
>-|TRBJ2-3|TRBD1|TRBV27
TGTGCCAGCAGCCCTGGACAGGGCTCCCTGACAGATACGCAGTATTTT
CASSPGQGSLTDTQYF
>-|TRBJ2-5|TRBD2|TRBV6-5
TGTGCCAGCAGTTACAGCGGGGGGATAGGCCAAGAGACCCAGTACTTC
CASSYSGGIGQETQYF
>-|TRBJ2-7|TRBD1|TRBV5-4
TGTGCCAGCAGCTTGGAGGACAGGGAGATGGACGAGCAGTACTTC
CASSLEDREMDEQYF